Many counts were recorded for the clone carrying this TCR beta chain. The target antigen is unknown. The entry originates in a study of identical twins. Notes on the study in general: For zero-insertion analyses, partial confounding could come from invariant MAIT and iNKT cells.

The donors were all healthy and Caucasian. CDR1 and CDR2 (germline): DFQATT, SNEGSKA (reference sequence). V was cut by 3 bases and J by 0 bases, with 5 bases left in between. The CDR3 is made up of 13 amino acids. Unique molecular identifiers were present on the cDNA, and a universal primer site came from template switching. TCRdb used MiXCR to reprocess the 5' RACE reads, holding one entry per CDR3 protein. The table shows about 450,000 distinct CDR3 sequences, with about 18% occurring only once. The receptor comes from a man aged 45-65 years in good health. The specimen was naive T cells sorted from blood. The rearrangement links TRBV20-1 to TRBJ1-4; D is uncertain. Here the CDR3 DNA reads TGCAGTGCTAGCGGTTCAACTAATGAAAAACTGTTTTTT. Translating gives CSASGSTNEKLFF.